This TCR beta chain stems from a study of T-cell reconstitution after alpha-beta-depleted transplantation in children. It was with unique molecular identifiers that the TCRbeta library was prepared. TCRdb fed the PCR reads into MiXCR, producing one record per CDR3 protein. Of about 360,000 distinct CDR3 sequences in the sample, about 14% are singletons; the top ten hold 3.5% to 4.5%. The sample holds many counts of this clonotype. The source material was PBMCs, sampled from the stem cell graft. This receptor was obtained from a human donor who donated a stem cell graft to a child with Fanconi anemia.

The CDR3 region is CASSGRSNTEAFF. The CDR3 DNA reads as TGCGCCAGCAGTGGACGGTCGAACACTGAAGCTTTCTTT. The chain uses TRBV10-2 and TRBJ1-1; D is unresolved. Per germline, CDR1 WSHSY and CDR2 SAAADI. There are 13 residues in the CDR3. With 4 bases removed from V and 1 base from J, the gap between germline ends came to 7 bases.